The 24 T cell receptor beta chains listed next were all sequenced from one sample in a study of T cells in women clearing cervical HPV infection. Data came from immunoSEQ multiplex PCR; TCRdb stores just in-frame clones and leaves some out. The listing contains tens of thousands of clones. Sequencing input: blood buffy coat. The receptors derive from a woman between 18 and 70 years old with a cervical HPV16 infection that either progressed to CIN3+ or cleared (not recorded which).

On this clone itself: The CDR3 end is not reached by the read, which stops 3 residues before it; the germline J gene fills it in. The chain joins TRBV7-9 to TRBJ1-2; no firm D call. This CDR3 region has 14 residues. Germline CDR1 is SEHNR and CDR2 is FQNEAQ (reference sequence). CDR3 bases read: TGTGCCAGCAGCTTAGCGCTACATAGCGGCGAC. This translates into CASSLALHSGD. In full, the CDR3 is CASSLALHSGDYTF.

About this clone itself: The read comes to an end 3 residues before the CDR3 does, leaving the germline J gene to fill in the end. The rearrangement joins TRBV10-1 to TRBJ2-7; a possible D gene is TRBD1 (5 bases). Germline values: CDR1 WNHNN, CDR2 SYGVQD (reference sequence). This CDR3 contains 20 residues. Trimming stripped 0 bases from V and 1 base from J, with 25 bases between. CDR3 bases read: TGCGCCAGCAGTGAGTCGAGGATTTGGACACCATTGCAGTTGTCCTACGAG. Its protein is CASSESRIWTPLQLSYE. The CDR3 reads in full as CASSESRIWTPLQLSYEQYF.

In the case of this clone: The read gets to within 3 residues of the CDR3 end, and the germline J gene fills in the rest. The chain couples TRBV2 to TRBJ1-3, with D possibly matching TRBD1 (6 bases). The CDR3 totals 14 residues. V was shortened by 7 bases and J by 1 base, with 11 bases between the two germline ends. The V gene's germline CDR1 is SNHLY and CDR2 FYNNEI. The DNA read from the CDR3 is TGTGCCAGCAACCCCAGGGGTTCTGGAAACACC. It encodes CASNPRGSGNT. The entire CDR3 sequence reads CASNPRGSGNTIYF.

Points on this clone: The read ends 3 residues before the CDR3 terminus; that terminus is restored from the germline J gene. The chain couples TRBV19 to TRBJ2-7; 12 bases map to TRBD1. The CDR3 length is 15 residues. The V and J ends lost 9 bases and 6 bases, in that order; junction bases with no gene match: 12. Per germline, CDR1 LNHDA and CDR2 SQIVND (reference sequence). Partial CDR3 DNA: TGTGCCAGCGAAACAGGGGGGACAGGGGGCTCCGAG. This translates into CASETGGTGGSE. The CDR3 in full is CASETGGTGGSEQYF.

For this clone: The sequence runs out 3 residues before the end of the CDR3; the remainder is reconstructed from the germline J gene. The chain employs TRBV29-1 and TRBJ1-4, with D unclear. The CDR3 loop spans 13 amino acids. In germline, CDR1 is SQVTM, CDR2 ANQGSEA. Trimming took off 2 bases at V and 3 bases at J, with 7 bases between the two ends. The sequenced CDR3 bases are TGCAGCGTTGAATCGCAGTCTAATGAAAAA. As protein: CSVESQSNEK. The full CDR3 protein is CSVESQSNEKLFF.

On this clone itself: The read is 3 residues too short to cover the CDR3 end, so that end is filled in from the germline J gene. The chain couples TRBV12-3 or TRBV12-4 to TRBJ1-2; D not resolved. V was cut by 0 bases and J by 7 bases, with 6 bases left in between. This CDR3 is built from 12 residues. The DNA read from the CDR3 is TGTGCCAGCAGTTTAGCGAAAGGTGGC. This gives the protein CASSLAKGG. The entire CDR3 protein reads CASSLAKGGYTF.

For this clone: The sequenced fragment ends 3 residues before the CDR3 boundary, so the rest is inferred from the germline J gene. The chain recombines TRBV5-1 with TRBJ1-1; possible D gene TRBD1, 6 bases. In germline, CDR1 is SGHRS, CDR2 YFSETQ. This CDR3 contains 13 residues. V shed 2 bases and J shed 4 bases, with 9 bases lying between them. The CDR3 loop reads CASSLGGGTEAFF. The sequenced CDR3 bases are TGCGCCAGCAGCTTAGGAGGGGGCACTGAA.

The DNA read from the CDR3 is TGCGCCAGCAGCCTCGGACAGGAGAACACCGGGGAG. It codes for CASSLGQENTGE. The complete CDR3 reads CASSLGQENTGELFF. V and J are TRBV5-1 and TRBJ2-2; TRBD1 aligns across 7 bases. The read is 3 residues too short to cover the CDR3 end, so that end is filled in from the germline J gene. Looked up from germline, CDR1 is SGHRS and CDR2 is YFSETQ. The CDR3 spans 15 residues. J gave up 1 base and V 4 bases, and 4 bases lay outside the gene matches.

Worth noting for this clone: From the germline J gene comes the end of the CDR3, since the read stops 3 residues before it. The chain carries TRBV20-1 and TRBJ2-6; D is undetermined. Germline CDR1 reads DFQATT; CDR2 reads SNEGSKA (reference sequence). This CDR3 contains 13 residues. With 3 bases removed from V and 4 bases from J, the gap between germline ends came to 7 bases. The DNA read from the CDR3 is TGCAGTGCTAGTAAGGTCGGGGCCAACGTC. Amino acids: CSASKVGANV. From start to end, the CDR3 is CSASKVGANVLTF.

About this clone: The read stops 3 residues short of the end of the CDR3; the missing end is completed from the germline J gene. This chain connects TRBV29-1 to TRBJ1-1; D uncertain. This CDR3 has 13 amino acids. V lost 6 bases and J 1 base, leaving 12 bases between the germline ends. Germline loops: CDR1 SQVTM, CDR2 ANQGSEA. CDR3 amino acids: CSVGVVGNTEAFF. Incomplete CDR3 DNA: TGCAGCGTCGGGGTGGTGGGGAACACTGAA.

On this clone: The read ends 3 residues before the CDR3 terminus; that terminus is restored from the germline J gene. V and J are TRBV20-1 and TRBJ2-5, with 9 bases matching TRBD2. Germline loops: CDR1 DFQATT, CDR2 SNEGSKA (reference sequence). After removal of 0 bases from V and 5 bases from J, the junction contained 4 bases not matched to a gene. The CDR3 runs to 14 residues. Partial CDR3 DNA: TGCAGTGCTAGAGATGGACTAGCGAGCGAGACC. Amino acid sequence: CSARDGLASET. The entire CDR3 reads CSARDGLASETQYF.

Comments on this clone: The CDR3 is cut off 3 residues early in the read; its end comes from the germline J gene. The V and J genes are TRBV7-2 and TRBJ2-7; unclear D gene. Germline CDR1 and CDR2: SGHTA and FQGNSA. V shed 5 bases and J shed 1 base, with 6 bases lying between them. The CDR3 contains 12 residues. The chain's CDR3 is CASSPRSYEQYF. The part of the CDR3 DNA that was read is TGTGCCAGCAGCCCGCGATCCTACGAG.

On this clone: The DNA ends 3 residues before the CDR3 does, and the rest of the CDR3 is filled in from the germline J gene. The V and J genes are TRBV9 and TRBJ2-5; TRBD2 agrees at 8 bases. Germline V gives CDR1 SGDLS, CDR2 YYNGEE. The CDR3 consists of 14 residues. J was trimmed by 5 bases and V by 3 bases; bases with no gene match: 6. The CDR3 spells CASSGSGGAETQYF. Partial CDR3 DNA: TGTGCCAGCAGCGGCAGCGGGGGTGCGGAGACC. Drawing the rest from reference TRBV9 and TRBJ2-5, the complete variable domain is DSGVTQTPKHLITATGQRVTLRCSPRSGDLSVYWYQQSLDQGLQFLIQYYNGEERAKGNILERFSAQQFPDLHSELNLSSLELGDSALYFCASSGSGGAETQYFGPGTRLLVL.

A note on this clone: The read halts 3 residues ahead of the CDR3 end, with the missing end drawn from the germline J gene. This chain uses TRBV12-3 or TRBV12-4 with TRBJ2-3, with 9 positions matching TRBD1. J lost 0 bases, V lost 5 bases, and 3 bases had no gene match. The CDR3 sequence is 15 residues long. CDR3 loop: CASSPQGASTDTQYF. Partial CDR3 DNA: TGTGCCAGCAGTCCACAGGGGGCTAGCACAGATACG.

Remarks on this clone: The read terminates 3 residues before the CDR3 end, so the remaining end is supplied by the germline J gene. The chain is built from TRBV20-1 and TRBJ2-1, with 15 nucleotides matching TRBD2. Germline values: CDR1 DFQATT, CDR2 SNEGSKA (reference sequence). There are 16 residues in the CDR3. V was pared by 5 bases and J by 7 bases, with 9 bases of the junction left unmatched. This chain's CDR3 is CSAFGLAGGRRNEQFF. The covered CDR3 bases are TGCAGTGCTTTTGGACTAGCGGGGGGGAGGAGGAATGAG.

Points on this clone: The read comes to an end 3 residues before the CDR3 does, leaving the germline J gene to fill in the end. This chain connects TRBV7-8 to TRBJ2-3, with a tentative D call TRBD1 (5 bases). Germline V gives CDR1 SGHVS, CDR2 FQNEAQ. V lost 5 bases to trimming and J lost 1 base, with 13 bases between them. This CDR3 spans 15 amino acids. Incomplete CDR3 DNA: TGTGCCAGCAGCGGTCAGGGTCTTGGCACAGATACG. Its translation is CASSGQGLGTDT. The entire CDR3 protein reads CASSGQGLGTDTQYF.

Regarding this clone: The missing CDR3 end, 3 residues past where the read stops, is filled in from the germline J gene. The V call is TRBV20-1, the J call TRBJ1-1; 10 positions match TRBD1. Germline V gives CDR1 DFQATT, CDR2 SNEGSKA (reference sequence). Trimming removed 3 bases from V and 3 bases from J; junction bases left unmatched: 4. The CDR3 sequence is 14 residues long. CDR3 amino acids: CSARSGTGDTEAFF. The sequenced CDR3 bases are TGCAGTGCTAGGTCCGGGACAGGGGACACTGAA.

With respect to this clone: Read coverage stops 3 residues before the CDR3 terminus; the germline J gene supplies the remainder. The genes are TRBV2 and TRBJ1-3; D perhaps matches TRBD1 (5 bases). V was cut by 6 bases and J by 0 bases, with 9 bases left in between. The CDR3 is 14 amino acids. Germline V lookup: CDR1 SNHLY, CDR2 FYNNEI. CDR3 residues: CASSEDISGNTIYF. The sequenced part of the CDR3 DNA is TGTGCCAGCAGCGAGGACATCTCTGGAAACACC.

Worth noting for this clone: The CDR3 is cut off 3 residues early in the read; its end comes from the germline J gene. At the DNA level, this CDR3 is encoded by other sequences in the same sample as well. The V call is TRBV5-5, the J call TRBJ1-3, with 7 bases aligning to TRBD1. CDR1 is SGHKS, CDR2 YYEKEE, per germline (reference sequence). Germline trimming cut 7 bases from V and 0 bases from J; bases unmatched to any gene: 7. The CDR3 runs 15 residues. CDR3 DNA, as far as it was read: TGTGCCAGCGGAAGACAGGGAAACTCTGGAAACACC. Its translation is CASGRQGNSGNT. The full CDR3 is CASGRQGNSGNTIYF.

CDR3 DNA (partial): TGCAGTGCTCCACAAGAGAAGAACACTGAA. Its translation: CSAPQEKNTE. The complete CDR3 reads CSAPQEKNTEAFF. The chain couples TRBV20-1 to TRBJ1-1; D gene uncertain. The read falls 3 residues short of the CDR3 end, and the missing part is taken from the germline J gene. Germline lookup yields CDR1 DFQATT and CDR2 SNEGSKA (reference sequence). There are 13 residues in the CDR3. V shed 5 bases and J shed 1 base, with 11 bases lying between them.

Remarks on this clone: The read ends 3 residues shy of where the CDR3 ends; the end is completed using the germline J gene. This rearrangement joins TRBV20-1 to TRBJ2-3; weak D call: TRBD1 (6 bases). CDR3 length equals 15 residues. Germline V gene lookup returns CDR1 DFQATT and CDR2 SNEGSKA (reference sequence). The ends were cut back, 2 bases at V and 4 bases at J, with 16 bases in the middle. The sequenced CDR3 bases are TGCAGTGCTAGACCGACAGGTAGTTTCGCAGATACG. The encoded protein is CSARPTGSFADT. The full CDR3 is CSARPTGSFADTQYF.

A word on this clone: The CDR3 extends 3 residues past the end of the read, so its final part is completed from the germline J gene. V is TRBV19 and J is TRBJ1-6, with 8 bases fitting TRBD1. Germline CDR1 LNHDA, CDR2 SQIVND (reference sequence). The CDR3 spans 14 residues. V shed 3 bases, J shed 11 bases, and the junction held 6 bases outside the gene matches. This chain's CDR3 is CASSMVDRGTPLHF. CDR3 bases read: TGTGCCAGTAGTATGGTCGACAGGGGTACACCC.

Of note for this clone: The CDR3 extends 3 residues past the end of the read, so its final part is completed from the germline J gene. The chain combines TRBV6-1 with TRBJ1-1; perhaps TRBD1 as D (5 bases). CDR1 and CDR2 (germline): MNHNS, SASEGT. The CDR3 has 15 amino acids. Trimming left V 5 bases short and J 0 bases short, with 13 bases between. The CDR3: CASSKGRQMNTEAFF. CDR3 DNA (partial): TGTGCCAGCAGTAAAGGGAGACAGATGAACACTGAA.

Comments on this clone: The read stops 3 residues short of the end of the CDR3; the missing end is completed from the germline J gene. The genes are TRBV6-4 and TRBJ2-2; 11 positions match TRBD2. From germline, CDR1 is MRHNA and CDR2 SNTAGT. Trimming removed 5 bases from V and 4 bases from J; junction bases left unmatched: 0. The CDR3 covers 14 residues. CDR3 DNA, as far as it was read: TGTGCCAGCAGTCTAGCGGGGGGCACCGGGGAG. Translation gives CASSLAGGTGE. The full CDR3 protein is CASSLAGGTGELFF.